This TCR beta chain emerged from a study of response to subunit inactivated influenza vaccine. There are a few counts of this clonotype. Using its own MiXCR run on the RT-PCR reads, TCRdb lists one record per CDR3 protein. Here the sample spans about 540,000 distinct CDR3 sequences, 20% to 25% being singletons. The same data also went into a second study, on T cells expressing NK-cell markers. As that report states: For TCR beta, cDNA was produced by 5'RACE template switching with UMIs. Seven HCMV-seropositive donors and one seronegative donor made up the eight sequenced donors. Alpha-beta TCR T cells were the sole sorting target in several experiments, owing to an anti-gamma-delta TCR antibody. Where several donors were concerned, these clonotypes also led the CD3+CD56-NKG2C+ fraction.

This receptor was identified in a middle-aged man who received an inactivated influenza vaccine. Sequencing used CD4+ T cells sorted from PBMCs, obtained roughly 12 days after vaccination.

DNA of the CDR3: TGTGCCAGCAGCCGCCGGACAGGGATGAAGAGCAATCAGCCCCAGCATTTT. Protein: CASSRRTGMKSNQPQHF. The chain is built from TRBV4-2 and TRBJ1-5; 8 positions match TRBD1. V shed 4 bases, J shed 1 base, and the junction held 9 bases outside the gene matches. Per the germline V gene, CDR1 is LGHNA and CDR2 is YNFKEQ. This CDR3 has 17 amino acids.